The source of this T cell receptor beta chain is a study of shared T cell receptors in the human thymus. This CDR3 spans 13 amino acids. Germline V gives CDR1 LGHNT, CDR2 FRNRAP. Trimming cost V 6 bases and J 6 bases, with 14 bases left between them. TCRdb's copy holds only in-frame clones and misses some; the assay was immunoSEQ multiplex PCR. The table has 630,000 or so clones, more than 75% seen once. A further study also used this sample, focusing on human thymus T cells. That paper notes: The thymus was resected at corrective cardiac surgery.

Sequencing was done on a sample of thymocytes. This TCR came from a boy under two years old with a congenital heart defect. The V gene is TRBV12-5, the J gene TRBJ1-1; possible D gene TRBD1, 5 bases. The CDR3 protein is CASGLGGGAEAFF. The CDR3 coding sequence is TGTGCTAGTGGCCTCGGGGGGGGAGCTGAAGCTTTCTTT.